Described below is a single T cell receptor (beta chain) sequence and its context. Its antigen is undetermined. The protocol was immunoSEQ multiplex PCR, while the TCRdb copy is restricted to in-frame clones and leaves out a portion. The repertoire holds around 15,000 clones, 85% seen once, with less than 40% in the top ten. Time point described: 20-29 weeks after completion of therapy. The CDR3 is 13 amino acids. Trimming pared 8 bases from V and 6 bases from J, leaving 14 bases between. Germline CDR1 and CDR2: SNHLY and FYNNEI. The data derive from a study of T cell therapy after organ transplantation. Study-level background: Up to 6 doses were given at 2-week intervals.

General study findings and limits: Effects of concurrent antirejection and antiviral medications were not evaluable.

The input for sequencing was CD8+ T cells from blood, taken after autologous CMV-specific T cell therapy. The genes are TRBV2 and TRBJ1-5; D ambiguous. The receptor was isolated from a human patient who had received a solid organ transplant and had CMV disease. Part of the T cells may come from the graft donor. CDR3 sequence: CASVWLEGQPQHF. The CDR3 nucleotides read TGTGCCAGCGTTTGGCTCGAGGGTCAGCCCCAGCATTTT.